This is a list of T cell receptor beta chains from one sample in a study of beta chain features in type 1 diabetes. Sequenced by immunoSEQ multiplex PCR; TCRdb stores in-frame clones only, minus some. Of fewer than 550,000 clones detected, roughly an eighth appear once; the ten largest clones hold 0.045% to 0.05%. Sequencing input: naive CD4+ T cells from blood. These receptors all come from a woman under 30 in good health. The CDR3 runs from the conserved cysteine through the conserved F or W. Each record gives: D gene, J gene, V gene, clone size, CDR3 DNA, CDR3 protein. A D gene is named only where the DNA matches it firmly. Clone size is not always given. Where it is, it says once, few, many or a class for expanded clones.

NA TRBJ1-6 TRBV7-9 few TGTGCCAGCAGCTTAGAGGTGCATAATTCACCCCTCCACTTT CASSLEVHNSPLHF
TRBD2 TRBJ2-1 TRBV2 NA TGTGCCAGCAGTGAACTAGCGGGGGGGCCCAATGAGCAGTTCTTC CASSELAGGPNEQFF
NA TRBJ2-3 TRBV14 few TGTGCCAGCAGCCTGAGACAATCGAGCACAGATACGCAGTATTTT CASSLRQSSTDTQYF
NA TRBJ1-2 TRBV7-2 few TGTGCCAGCAGCTTAGTTGAAGGCAGGAGGAACTATGGCTACACCTTC CASSLVEGRRNYGYTF
NA TRBJ2-7 TRBV2 NA TGTGCCAGCAGTGTGGGGCAGGGACCCTACGAGCAGTACTTC CASSVGQGPYEQYF
NA TRBJ2-6 TRBV28 NA TGTGCCAGCAGTTTTCTTGGGGCCAACGTCCTGACTTTC CASSFLGANVLTF
NA TRBJ2-5 TRBV7-9 few TGTGCCAGCAGCTTAAGTACGGAGACCCAGTACTTC CASSLSTETQYF
NA TRBJ1-4 TRBV15 few TGTGCCACCAGCAGAAGACAGGTCCTTGGGGAAAAACTGTTTTTT CATSRRQVLGEKLFF
NA TRBJ2-3 TRBV5-4 NA TGTGCCAGCAGCCTGTTGGCGGGAGATACGCAGTATTTT CASSLLAGDTQYF
TRBD2 TRBJ2-4 TRBV9 few TGTGCCAGCAGCGTGGGTTGGGGAGGGACGGGCGGCCAAAACATTCAGTACTTC CASSVGWGGTGGQNIQYF
NA TRBJ2-5 TRBV28 many TGTGCCAGCAGTTTGGGAGAGACCCAGTACTTC CASSLGETQYF
NA TRBJ2-1 TRBV6-5 NA TGTGCCAGCAGTTACAGGCACCGGGACAATGAGCAGTTCTTC CASSYRHRDNEQFF
NA TRBJ2-2 TRBV9 few TGTGCCAGCAGCGTTGGGGTTGTGACCGGGGAGCTGTTTTTT CASSVGVVTGELFF
NA TRBJ2-1 TRBV5-1 few TGCGCCAGCAGCTTGGGCCTCGGGGCCTCCTACAATGAGCAGTTCTTC CASSLGLGASYNEQFF
TRBD1 TRBJ2-1 TRBV7-8 few TGTGCCAGCAGCTTCGAACAGGGGGGCCTCCGCTACAATGAGCAGTTCTTC CASSFEQGGLRYNEQFF
NA TRBJ1-1 TRBV15 few TGTGCCACCAGCAGAGATCACACGGAAGCTTTCTTT CATSRDHTEAFF
TRBD1 TRBJ1-1 TRBV6-5 few TGTGCCAGCAGTGACTCCCGACAGGGGGGCACTGAAGCTTTCTTT CASSDSRQGGTEAFF
TRBD1 TRBJ2-2 TRBV6-6 NA TGTGCCGGACAGGAAGGGTACACCGGGGAGCTGTTTTTT CAGQEGYTGELFF
NA TRBJ2-5 TRBV11-2 NA TGTGCCAGCAGCTTACGAGGAGAGACCCAGTACTTC CASSLRGETQYF
NA TRBJ2-1 TRBV29-1 many TGCAGCGTCCGGACAGATTCCTACAATGAGCAGTTCTTC CSVRTDSYNEQFF
NA TRBJ1-3 TRBV18 NA TGTGCCAGCTCAACAGGAACACCGATCGGAAACACCATATATTTT CASSTGTPIGNTIYF
TRBD1 TRBJ1-5 TRBV15 NA TGTGCCACCAGCGCATTCCAGGGGGCAGGTCAGCCCCAGCATTTT CATSAFQGAGQPQHF
TRBD1 TRBJ2-7 TRBV7-9 NA TGTGCCAGCAGCTTAGGGGACAGTTACGAGCAGTACTTC CASSLGDSYEQYF